This TCR beta chain was profiled in a study of blood T cell repertoires in COVID-19. Study-level information: COVID-19 samples collected from the United States, Italy and Spain covered acute and convalescent phases. The analysed material was cDNA or gDNA that came from T cells, B-cell-depleted T cells, or PBMCs.

Germline loops: CDR1 LNHDA, CDR2 SQIVND (reference sequence). The CDR3 has 15 amino acids. Trimming removed 7 bases at V and 1 base at J, with 13 bases between. This clone was detected a few times. Per the authors' pipeline: Reference gene primer amplification yielded estimated nucleated cell counts. Measured with immunoSEQ multiplex PCR; TCRdb has only the in-frame clones, and not every one. V and J calls plus clone size are reproduced from that table; the DNA served to infer D and trimming. The sample lists under 200,000 clones; over 70% were seen once. The chain is built from TRBV19 and TRBJ2-2; D might be TRBD1 (5 bases). The sample comprised peripheral blood. The source of this sequence is a man aged 55 to 70 with active or convalescent COVID-19. CDR3 bases: TGTGCCAGTACCCACCCAGGGAAGAACACCGGGGAGCTGTTTTTT. This codes for CASTHPGKNTGELFF.